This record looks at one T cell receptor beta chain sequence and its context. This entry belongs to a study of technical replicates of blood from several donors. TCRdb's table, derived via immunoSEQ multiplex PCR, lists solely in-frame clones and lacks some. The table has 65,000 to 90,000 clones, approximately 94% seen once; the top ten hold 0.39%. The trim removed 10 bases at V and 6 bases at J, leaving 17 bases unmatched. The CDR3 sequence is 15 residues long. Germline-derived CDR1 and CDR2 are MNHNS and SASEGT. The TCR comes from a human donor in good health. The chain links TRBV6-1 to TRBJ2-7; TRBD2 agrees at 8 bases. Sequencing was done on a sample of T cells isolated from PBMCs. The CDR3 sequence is CATFTGGIPLPEQYF. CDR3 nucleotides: TGTGCCACCTTTACGGGGGGGATCCCCCTCCCCGAGCAGTACTTC.